The 21 T cell receptor beta chains below all came from one sample that was sequenced in a study of Graves' ophthalmopathy and Graves' hyperthyroidism. CDR3 regions of TCR beta were amplified from RNA transcripts. RT-PCR was first run with HTBI primers, then multiplex PCR in a second round. Each CDR3 protein gets one entry after TCRdb re-called the multiplex PCR reads with MiXCR. The data contain about 220,000 distinct CDR3 sequences, under 25% of them singletons. Material for sequencing was peripheral blood. The source of these receptors is a woman in her forties or fifties with Graves' ophthalmopathy.

The rearrangement uses TRBV6-1 and TRBJ2-2; 11 bases are shared with TRBD2. Germline V gene data show CDR1 as MNHNS and CDR2 as SASEGT. Unmatched junction bases numbered 9, after V lost 8 bases and J lost 7 bases. The CDR3 has 15 amino acids. The chain's CDR3 is CASQALAGGSGELFF. The DNA of the CDR3 is TGTGCCAGCCAAGCCCTAGCGGGAGGAAGCGGGGAGCTGTTTTTT.

In this sample, this clonotype turned up many times. The V gene is TRBV7-8, the J gene TRBJ1-5, with D unclear. The CDR3 sequence is 14 residues long. Deletions cut 3 bases from V and 3 bases from J, with 9 bases between. Per germline, CDR1 SGHVS and CDR2 FQNEAQ. The DNA of the CDR3 is TGTGCCAGCAGCTTTGGACGGAACAATCAGCCCCAGCATTTT. Its translation is CASSFGRNNQPQHF.

This clonotype has at least ten counts. The chain joins TRBV25-1 to TRBJ2-5; D might be TRBD1 or TRBD2, each matching 5 bases. The germline gives CDR1 MGHDK, CDR2 SYGVNS. The CDR3 contains 15 residues. Trimming left V 4 bases short and J 5 bases short, with 17 bases between. DNA for the CDR3: TGTGCCAGCAGTGGGGCAGGGACCTTCACGGAGACCCAGTACTTC. It specifies CASSGAGTFTETQYF.

The chain uses TRBV3-1 and TRBJ2-2; D remains unclear. Germline CDR1 LGHDT, CDR2 YNNKEL (reference sequence). This CDR3 comprises 12 residues. Trimming stripped 6 bases from V and 4 bases from J, with 6 bases between. The CDR3 loop reads CASRDPTGELFF. The CDR3 DNA sequence: TGTGCCAGCAGAGACCCCACCGGGGAGCTGTTTTTT.

There are many counts of this clonotype. This chain uses TRBV20-1 with TRBJ2-5; 11 bases are shared with TRBD2. Germline assignment: CDR1 DFQATT and CDR2 SNEGSKA (reference sequence). V lost 1 base to trimming and J lost 2 bases; unmatched junction nucleotides: 6. The length of the CDR3 is 16 residues. CDR3 residues: CSARGTSGRRQETQYF. CDR3 nucleotide sequence: TGCAGTGCTAGAGGTACTAGCGGGAGACGTCAAGAGACCCAGTACTTC.

This clonotype was seen many times. V usage is TRBV20-1 and J usage is TRBJ2-7, with 8 bases identical to TRBD2. V was pared by 0 bases and J by 5 bases, with 6 bases of the junction left unmatched. Germline V gives CDR1 DFQATT, CDR2 SNEGSKA (reference sequence). The CDR3 length is 14 residues. CDR3 protein: CSARDPSGSDEQYF. CDR3 bases: TGCAGTGCTAGAGATCCGAGCGGGAGTGACGAGCAGTACTTC.

Concerning this clonotype itself: One end of the junction varies from germline; a read error may be responsible. The chain joins TRBV4-1 to TRBJ1-2; no reliable D call. Germline CDR1 reads MGHRA; CDR2 reads YSYEKL. The CDR3 runs 17 residues. This CDR3 is CASSQESGIQSRYGYIF. Written as DNA, the CDR3 is TGCGCCAGCAGCCAAGAATCGGGCATCCAGTCCCGATATGGCTACATCTTC.

This clonotype was observed at least ten times. The chain combines TRBV28 with TRBJ2-4; TRBD2 agrees at 11 bases. Trimming took 5 bases from V and 0 from J; bases not matched to a gene: 9. The CDR3 is 18 residues long. The germline CDR1 and CDR2 sequences are MDHEN and SYDVKM. CDR3 protein: CASSKLAGDALAKNIQYF. DNA of the CDR3: TGTGCCAGCAGTAAACTAGCGGGAGATGCATTAGCCAAAAACATTCAGTACTTC.

By frequency in the sample, this clonotype is medium-sized. This chain uses TRBV27 with TRBJ2-7; 13 bases line up with TRBD2. The length of the CDR3 is 16 residues. Trimming at V came to 5 bases and at J to 5 bases, leaving 9 bases not matched to a gene. CDR1 is MNHEY and CDR2 is SMNVEV in the germline V gene (reference sequence). The CDR3 DNA is TGTGCCAGCAGTCCGGGACTAGCGGGATTAAAGAACGAGCAGTACTTC. Encoded protein: CASSPGLAGLKNEQYF.

This chain uses TRBV30 with TRBJ1-1, with D possibly matching TRBD1 (5 bases). V gave up 1 base and J gave up 3 bases, with 9 bases separating them. Germline CDR1 is GTSNPN and CDR2 is SVGIG (reference sequence). The CDR3 consists of 13 residues. The CDR3 DNA is TGTGCCTGGAGTGGGAGGGGCTACACTGAAGCTTTCTTT. Its protein is CAWSGRGYTEAFF. The variable domain in full, completed from reference TRBV30 and TRBJ1-1, reads SQTIHQWPATLVQPVGSPLSLECTVEGTSNPNLYWYRQAAGRGLQLLFYSVGIGQISSEVPQNLSASRPQDRQFILSSKKLLLSDSGFYLCAWSGRGYTEAFFGQGTRLTVV.

J is TRBJ1-2 and V is TRBV28; weak D call: TRBD1 (5 bases). V lost 6 bases, J lost 4 bases, and 15 bases lay in between. This CDR3 is built from 14 residues. In germline, CDR1 is MDHEN, CDR2 SYDVKM. The CDR3 DNA sequence: TGTGCCAGCAGCCCACAGACAGTTGGCTATGGCTACACCTTC. It translates to CASSPQTVGYGYTF.

V usage is TRBV29-1 and J usage is TRBJ2-5; maybe TRBD2 (5 bases). The CDR3 is made up of 13 amino acids. Between the trimmed V and J ends, which lost 3 bases and 3 bases, there was a span of 11 bases. CDR1 and CDR2 from the germline V gene are SQVTM and ANQGSEA. CDR3 sequence (DNA): TGCAGCGTTGATAATATACTAGAAGAGACCCAGTACTTC. As protein: CSVDNILEETQYF.

Ten or more counts support this clonotype. V and J are TRBV18 and TRBJ1-1; D is unclear. The CDR3 loop spans 13 amino acids. Looked up from germline, CDR1 is KGHSH and CDR2 is LQKENI. The V end lost 2 bases, the J end lost 4 bases, and 8 bases lay between the germline ends. CDR3 DNA sequence: TGTGCCAGCTCACCATCCCCAAGCACTGAAGCTTTCTTT. Amino acids: CASSPSPSTEAFF.

This clonotype was observed many times. The chain is built from TRBV6-1 and TRBJ2-7, with 9 nucleotides matching TRBD1. With 11 bases clipped from V and 5 bases from J, the junction kept 10 bases outside the gene matches. Germline CDR1 MNHNS, CDR2 SASEGT. CDR3 length: 13 residues. This chain's CDR3 is CAVKSGQGNEQYF. CDR3 sequence (DNA): TGTGCCGTGAAATCGGGACAGGGAAACGAGCAGTACTTC.

The gene calls are TRBV5-1 and TRBJ1-5, with unresolved D. Germline-derived CDR1 and CDR2 are SGHRS and YFSETQ. V was pared by 0 bases and J by 0 bases, with 10 bases between. This CDR3 contains 16 residues. CDR3 residues: CASSLGGQDSNQPQHF. DNA for the CDR3: TGCGCCAGCAGCTTGGGAGGTCAAGATAGCAATCAGCCCCAGCATTTT.

This clonotype came up a few times. V usage is TRBV11-2 and J usage is TRBJ1-6; TRBD1 agrees at 9 bases. Germline values: CDR1 SGHAT, CDR2 FQNNGV. The V gene end was trimmed by 4 bases and the J gene end by 10 bases; junction bases not matched to a gene: 5. This CDR3 spans 14 amino acids. The DNA of the CDR3 is TGTGCCAGCAGCTGGGACAGGGTGGGCTCACCCCTCCACTTT. Translation: CASSWDRVGSPLHF.

This clonotype was observed at least ten times. The J gene is TRBJ1-3, the V gene TRBV7-2; possible D gene TRBD1, 5 bases. CDR3 length: 14 amino acids. Germline V gene sequence: CDR1 SGHTA, CDR2 FQGNSA. The V end was cut by 4 bases, the J end by 8 bases, with 15 bases between. The CDR3 here is CASSSGALSHTIYF. The CDR3 nucleotides are TGTGCCAGCAGCTCTGGGGCCCTTTCCCACACCATATATTTT.

This clonotype was found many times. The V gene is TRBV28, the J gene TRBJ2-7; 8 bases match TRBD1. The V gene's germline CDR1 is MDHEN and CDR2 SYDVKM. With V trimmed by 5 bases and J by 0 bases, 12 bases remained unmatched. The CDR3 is 17 amino acids. CDR3 sequence (DNA): TGTGCCAGCAGTCTACTACCGGGGACAGGCCCCTCCTACGAGCAGTACTTC. Amino acids: CASSLLPGTGPSYEQYF.

Ten or more counts support this clonotype. This chain connects TRBV20-1 to TRBJ2-1; TRBD1 matches at 7 bases. V lost 3 bases and J lost 4; bases outside the gene matches: 9. Germline V gives CDR1 DFQATT, CDR2 SNEGSKA (reference sequence). The CDR3 has 15 amino acids. The CDR3 is CSARIPRDRYNEQFF. In nucleotides, the CDR3 is TGCAGTGCTAGGATTCCTCGGGACAGATACAATGAGCAGTTCTTC.

This clonotype was observed a few times. V gene TRBV18 combines with J gene TRBJ2-5, with D maybe TRBD1 (5 bases). Trimming shortened V by 3 bases and J by 2 bases, and 10 bases separated the two germline ends. The germline V gene has CDR1 KGHSH and CDR2 LQKENI. The CDR3 sequence is 14 residues long. CDR3 in amino acids: CASSPLGQQETQYF. CDR3 nucleotides: TGTGCCAGCTCACCCCTGGGGCAGCAAGAGACCCAGTACTTC.

This clonotype was seen repeatedly, ten times or more. The chain has TRBV9 and TRBJ2-5, with a possible D match to TRBD2 (6 bases). Between the trimmed V and J ends, which lost 4 bases and 1 base, there was a span of 14 bases. The CDR3 consists of 15 residues. CDR1 and CDR2 from the germline V gene are SGDLS and YYNGEE. CDR3 coding DNA: TGTGCCAGCAGCCCTCGCTTAGCGGCCCAAGAGACCCAGTACTTC. Its translation: CASSPRLAAQETQYF.